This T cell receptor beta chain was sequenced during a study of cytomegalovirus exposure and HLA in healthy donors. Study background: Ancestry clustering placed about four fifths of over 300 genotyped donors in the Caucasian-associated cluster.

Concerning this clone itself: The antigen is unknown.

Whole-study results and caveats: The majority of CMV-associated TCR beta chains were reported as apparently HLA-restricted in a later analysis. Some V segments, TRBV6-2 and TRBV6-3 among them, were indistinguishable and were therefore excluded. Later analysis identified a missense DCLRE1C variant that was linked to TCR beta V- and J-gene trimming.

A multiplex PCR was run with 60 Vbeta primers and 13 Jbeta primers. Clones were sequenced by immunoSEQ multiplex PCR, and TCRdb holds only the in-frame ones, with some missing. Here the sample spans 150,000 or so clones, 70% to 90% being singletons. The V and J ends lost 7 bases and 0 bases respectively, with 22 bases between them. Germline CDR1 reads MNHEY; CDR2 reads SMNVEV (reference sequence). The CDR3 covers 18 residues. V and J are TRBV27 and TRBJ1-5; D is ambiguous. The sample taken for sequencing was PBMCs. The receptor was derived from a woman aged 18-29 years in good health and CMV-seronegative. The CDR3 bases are TGTGCCAGCACTAGTTCTGACTCAGGAGGAGTTAGCAATCAGCCCCAGCATTTT. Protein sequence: CASTSSDSGGVSNQPQHF.